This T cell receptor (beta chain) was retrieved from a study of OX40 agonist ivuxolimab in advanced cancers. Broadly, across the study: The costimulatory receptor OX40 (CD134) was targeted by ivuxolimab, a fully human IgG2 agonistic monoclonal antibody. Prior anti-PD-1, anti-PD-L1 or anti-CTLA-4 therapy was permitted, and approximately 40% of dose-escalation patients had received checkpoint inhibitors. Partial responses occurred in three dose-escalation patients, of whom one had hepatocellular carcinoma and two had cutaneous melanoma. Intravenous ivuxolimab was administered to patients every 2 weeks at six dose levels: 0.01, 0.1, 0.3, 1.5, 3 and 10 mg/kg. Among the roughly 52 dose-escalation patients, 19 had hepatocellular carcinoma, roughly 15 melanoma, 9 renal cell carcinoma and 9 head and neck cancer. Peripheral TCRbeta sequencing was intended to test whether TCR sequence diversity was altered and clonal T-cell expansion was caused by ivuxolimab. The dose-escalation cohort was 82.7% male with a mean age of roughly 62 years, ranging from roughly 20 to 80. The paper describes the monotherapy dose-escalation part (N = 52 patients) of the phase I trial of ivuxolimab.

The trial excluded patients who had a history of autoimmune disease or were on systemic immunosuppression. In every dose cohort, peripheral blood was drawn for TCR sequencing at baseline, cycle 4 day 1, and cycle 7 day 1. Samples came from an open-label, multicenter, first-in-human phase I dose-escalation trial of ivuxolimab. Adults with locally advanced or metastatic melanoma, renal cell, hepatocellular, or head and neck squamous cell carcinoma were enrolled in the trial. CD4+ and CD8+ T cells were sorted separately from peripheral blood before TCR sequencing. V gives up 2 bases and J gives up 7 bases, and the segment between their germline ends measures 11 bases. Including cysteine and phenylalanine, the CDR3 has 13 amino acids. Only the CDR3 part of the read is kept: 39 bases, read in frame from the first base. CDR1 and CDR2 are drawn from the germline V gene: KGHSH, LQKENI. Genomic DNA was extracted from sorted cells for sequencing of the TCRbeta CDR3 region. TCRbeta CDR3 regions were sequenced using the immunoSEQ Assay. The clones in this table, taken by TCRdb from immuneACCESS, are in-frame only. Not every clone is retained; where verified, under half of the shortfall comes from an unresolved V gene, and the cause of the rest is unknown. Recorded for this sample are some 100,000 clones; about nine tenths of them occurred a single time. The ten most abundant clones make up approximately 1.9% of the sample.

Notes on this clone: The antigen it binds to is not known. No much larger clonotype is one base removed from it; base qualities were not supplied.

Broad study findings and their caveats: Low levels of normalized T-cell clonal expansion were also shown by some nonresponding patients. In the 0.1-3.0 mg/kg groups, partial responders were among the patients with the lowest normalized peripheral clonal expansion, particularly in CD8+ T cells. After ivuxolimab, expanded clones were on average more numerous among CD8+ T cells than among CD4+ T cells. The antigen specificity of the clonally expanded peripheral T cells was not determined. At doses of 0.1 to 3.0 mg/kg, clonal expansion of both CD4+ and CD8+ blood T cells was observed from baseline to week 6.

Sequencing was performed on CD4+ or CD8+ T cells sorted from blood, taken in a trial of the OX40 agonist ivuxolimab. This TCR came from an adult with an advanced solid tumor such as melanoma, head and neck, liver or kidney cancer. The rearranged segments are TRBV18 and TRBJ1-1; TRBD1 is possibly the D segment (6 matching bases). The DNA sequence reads TGTGCCAGCTCACCAGAGGGGGGGTTTGAAGCTTTCTTT. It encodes CASSPEGGFEAFF.